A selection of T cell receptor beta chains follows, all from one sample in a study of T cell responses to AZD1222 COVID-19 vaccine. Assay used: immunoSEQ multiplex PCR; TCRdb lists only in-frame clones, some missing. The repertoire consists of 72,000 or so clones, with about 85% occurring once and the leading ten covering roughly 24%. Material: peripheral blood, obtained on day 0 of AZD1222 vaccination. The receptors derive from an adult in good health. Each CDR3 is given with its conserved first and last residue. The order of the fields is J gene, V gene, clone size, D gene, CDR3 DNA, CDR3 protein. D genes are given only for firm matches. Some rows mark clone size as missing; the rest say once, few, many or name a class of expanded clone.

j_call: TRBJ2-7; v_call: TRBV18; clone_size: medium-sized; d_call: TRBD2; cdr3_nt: TGTGCCAGCTCATCCGCGATGGGGACTAGCGCCGCCTACGAGCAGTACTTC; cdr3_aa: CASSSAMGTSAAYEQYF
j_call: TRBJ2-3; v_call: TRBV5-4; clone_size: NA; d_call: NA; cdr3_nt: TGTGCCAGCAGCTTGGCCAACAGGAGGGGCACAGATACGCAGTATTTT; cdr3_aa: CASSLANRRGTDTQYF
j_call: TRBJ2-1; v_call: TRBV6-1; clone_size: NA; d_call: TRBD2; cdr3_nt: TGTGCCAGCAGTGCGGAGAGCGCGGGAGGGCCCTATGAGCAGTTCTTC; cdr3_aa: CASSAESAGGPYEQFF
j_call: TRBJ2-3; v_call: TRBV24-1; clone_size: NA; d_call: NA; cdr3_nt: TGTGCCACCAGTGACCCTCTGGCTACGCAGTATTTT; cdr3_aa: CATSDPLATQYF
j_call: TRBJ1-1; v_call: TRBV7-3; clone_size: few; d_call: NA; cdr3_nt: TGTGCCAGCAGCTTAATGGGCGGGGCATCTAGCACTGAAGCTTTCTTT; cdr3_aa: CASSLMGGASSTEAFF
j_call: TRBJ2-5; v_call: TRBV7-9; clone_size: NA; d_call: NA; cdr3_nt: TGTGCCAGCAGCTTAGCGGCTTCCACCCCACAAAAAGAGACCCAGTACTTC; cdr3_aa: CASSLAASTPQKETQYF
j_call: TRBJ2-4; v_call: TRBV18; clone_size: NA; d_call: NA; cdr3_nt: TGTGCCAGCTCACCACGGGGATTGGCGAACAACATTCAGTACTTC; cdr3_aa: CASSPRGLANNIQYF
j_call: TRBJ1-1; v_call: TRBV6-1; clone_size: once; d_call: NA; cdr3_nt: TGTGCCAGCAGTGAAGGGCAGCTCATCTTCACTGAAGCTTTCTTT; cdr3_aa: CASSEGQLIFTEAFF
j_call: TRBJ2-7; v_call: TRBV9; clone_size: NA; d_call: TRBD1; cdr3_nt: TGTGCCAGCAGCCCTCAGGGGACAGGGATCGACGAGCAGTACTTC; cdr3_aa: CASSPQGTGIDEQYF
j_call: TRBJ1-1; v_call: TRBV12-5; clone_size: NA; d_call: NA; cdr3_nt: TGTGCTAGTGGTTTGGGACAGCTTGAGAACACTGAAGCTTTCTTT; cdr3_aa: CASGLGQLENTEAFF
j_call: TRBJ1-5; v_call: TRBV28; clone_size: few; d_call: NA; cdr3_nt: TGTGCCAGCAGTTTCGGGGCAAGGGGTCAGCCCCAGCATTTT; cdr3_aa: CASSFGARGQPQHF
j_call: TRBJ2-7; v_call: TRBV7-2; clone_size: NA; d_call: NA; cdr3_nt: TGTGCCAGCAGCTTAGCGCAGCCTTACGAGCAGTACTTC; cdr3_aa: CASSLAQPYEQYF
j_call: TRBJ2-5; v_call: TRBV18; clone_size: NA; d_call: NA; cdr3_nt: TGTGCCAGCTCACGGAACCAGGGTAGGCAGCCGGGGGAGACCCAGTACTTC; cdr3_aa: CASSRNQGRQPGETQYF
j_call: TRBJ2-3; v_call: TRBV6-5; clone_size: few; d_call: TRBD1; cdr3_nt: TGTGCCAGCAATCCGACAGGGGCGAGCACAGATACGCAGTATTTT; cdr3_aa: CASNPTGASTDTQYF
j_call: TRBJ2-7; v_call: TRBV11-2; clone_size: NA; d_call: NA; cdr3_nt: TGTGCCAGCAGCTTGACGAACGAGCAGTACTTC; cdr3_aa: CASSLTNEQYF
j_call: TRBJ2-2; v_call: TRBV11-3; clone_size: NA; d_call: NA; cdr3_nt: TGTGCCAGCAGTTTAAAGTTGGCCGGGGAGCTGTTTTTT; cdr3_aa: CASSLKLAGELFF
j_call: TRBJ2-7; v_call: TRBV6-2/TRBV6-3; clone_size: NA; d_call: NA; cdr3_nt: TGTGCCAGCAGTTCTTTGGAATCCTACGAGCAGTACTTC; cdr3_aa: CASSSLESYEQYF